The clone carrying this T cell receptor (delta chain) was picked up a small number of times. The protein held in TCRdb is that of a much larger clone and does not match this DNA's translation at residue 5, likely because of a read error; the protein shown is translated from the DNA. With CATT, TCRdb re-called clones from the reads. The sample holds around 2,300 delta-chain clones, 0.95% to 1.1% seen once. The sample originates from a study of gamma-delta chains in newborns, infants, children. Study-level information: Polyclonal expansion of innate γδ T cells after birth follows microbial exposure.

V dropped 2 bases and J dropped 4 bases, with 13 bases sitting between them. The CDR3 runs 15 residues. Germline lookup yields CDR1 GEAIGNYY and CDR2 EKD. V and J are TRDV2 and TRDJ2; D is possibly TRDD3 (5 bases). TCRdb offers no J gene call, so here the DNA was matched to germline to obtain one. The sequence was collected from a child who was a newborn, infant or young child, either healthy, febrile or measles-vaccinated (not recorded which). The sequencing input was blood. DNA of the CDR3: TGTGCCTGTGACATGGTAGGGGACCGGACAGCACAACTCTTCTTT. Amino acids: CACDMVGDRTAQLFF.